The entry that follows covers one T cell receptor beta chain sequence. Primers for the PCR totalled 60 Vbeta and 13 Jbeta. Data came from immunoSEQ multiplex PCR; TCRdb stores just in-frame clones and leaves some out. The sample consists of 180,000 or so clones, about 69% of them appearing once. This record belongs to a study of cytomegalovirus exposure and HLA in healthy donors. The CDR3 runs 12 residues. Germline values: CDR1 SGHNT, CDR2 YYREEE (reference sequence). The chain recombines TRBV5-4 with TRBJ2-5; D gene unclear. The DNA matches TRBJ2-7 better at its end, which makes the J call doubtful. The TCR was taken from a male donor in good health and CMV-seronegative. Source material: PBMCs. CDR3 DNA sequence: TGTGCCAGCAGCTTTGGAGTACGCGAGCAGTACTTC. Translation gives CASSFGVREQYF.